This TCR beta chain was found in a study of T cells after posttransplantation cyclophosphamide. Points from the study as a whole: Later post-transplant blood repertoires were often dominated by donor CD8+ memory clones. TRB clonality was highly associated with recipient CMV seropositivity and reactivation. Tissue-infiltrating T cells from skin or gut overlapped little with blood T cells.

Concerning this clone: Its antigen is still unknown.

Produced via immunoSEQ multiplex PCR; TCRdb's table is partial and in-frame only. The sample contains about 24,000 clones, about 82% of which appear only once. The sequencing input was PBMCs. The sequence came from a woman aged 55-69 years with a blood cancer, CMV-positive, and with a related stem cell donor.

As DNA, the CDR3 is TGTGCCAGCAGCCGGACAGCCGAGCAGTACTTC. Translating it yields CASSRTAEQYF. The chain couples TRBV14 to TRBJ2-7; weak D call: TRBD1 (6 bases). Looked up from germline, CDR1 is SGHDN and CDR2 is FVKESK. The CDR3 has 11 amino acids. The V end lost 4 bases, the J end lost 6 bases, and 7 bases lay between the germline ends.